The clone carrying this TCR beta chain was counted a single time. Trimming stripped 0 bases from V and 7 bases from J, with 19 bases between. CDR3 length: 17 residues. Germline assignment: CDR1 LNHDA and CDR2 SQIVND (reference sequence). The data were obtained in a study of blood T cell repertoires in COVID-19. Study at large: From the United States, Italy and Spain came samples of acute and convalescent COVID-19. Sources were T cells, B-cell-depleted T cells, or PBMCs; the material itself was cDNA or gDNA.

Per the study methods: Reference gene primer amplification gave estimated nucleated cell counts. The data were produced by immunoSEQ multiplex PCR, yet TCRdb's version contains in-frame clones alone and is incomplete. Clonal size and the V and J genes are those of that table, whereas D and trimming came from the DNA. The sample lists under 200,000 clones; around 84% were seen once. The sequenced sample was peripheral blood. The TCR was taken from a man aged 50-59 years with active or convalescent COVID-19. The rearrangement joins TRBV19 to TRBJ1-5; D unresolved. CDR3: CASSIDALGSRGQPQHF. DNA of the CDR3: TGTGCCAGTAGTATAGATGCCCTGGGCAGCCGAGGGCAGCCCCAGCATTTT. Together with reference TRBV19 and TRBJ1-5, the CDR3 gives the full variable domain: DGGITQSPKYLFRKEGQNVTLSCEQNLNHDAMYWYRQDPGQGLRLIYYSQIVNDFQKGDIAEGYSVSREKKESFPLTVTSAQKNPTAFYLCASSIDALGSRGQPQHFGDGTRLSIL.